The clone carrying this T cell receptor (beta chain) has a single count. These data belong to a study of blood T cell repertoires in COVID-19. Study-level information: COVID-19 samples collected from the United States, Italy and Spain covered acute and convalescent phases. T cells, B-cell-depleted T cells, or PBMCs supplied cDNA or gDNA.

The CDR3 is 13 amino acids. Germline values: CDR1 LNHDA, CDR2 SQIVND (reference sequence). The V and J ends lost 6 bases and 7 bases respectively, with 12 bases between them. Method: immunoSEQ multiplex PCR; TCRdb's copy keeps in-frame clones and lacks some. The sample has around 100,000 clones; over 80% are singletons. The gene calls are TRBV19 and TRBJ1-4; D is uncertain. The sequenced sample consisted of peripheral blood. This receptor was identified in a woman between 65 and 79 years old with acute or convalescent COVID-19. CDR3 DNA sequence: TGTGCCAGTAGCGGTGGGCCTGGTGAAAAACTGTTTTTT. It encodes CASSGGPGEKLFF.